This T cell receptor (beta chain) stems from a study of radiotherapy plus CTLA-4 blockade in lung cancer. Whole-study results and caveats: Expansion in blood of tumor-derived TCR clones was seen after radiotherapy plus ipilimumab.

The CDR3 is made up of 11 amino acids. Per germline, CDR1 SGHAT and CDR2 FQNNGV. The germline V and J ends were trimmed by 4 bases and 13 bases, with 13 bases remaining between them. With regard to this clone: The antigen is undetermined.

Patients had chemo-refractory metastatic non-small-cell lung cancer and received focal radiation plus CTLA-4 blockade that used ipilimumab. Sequencing used immunoSEQ multiplex PCR; TCRdb keeps in-frame clones, though not all of them. The sample has about 49,000 clones, roughly 90% seen once. The V and J genes are TRBV11-2 and TRBJ1-2; D unclear. The sample in question was peripheral blood, obtained from a patient treated with radiotherapy plus ipilimumab. The sequence came from a human donor with non-small cell lung cancer whose response to radiotherapy plus ipilimumab could not be evaluated. In DNA, the CDR3 is TGTGCCAGCAGCTCTAGCAGCCCTAGCACCTTC. Translating gives CASSSSSPSTF.